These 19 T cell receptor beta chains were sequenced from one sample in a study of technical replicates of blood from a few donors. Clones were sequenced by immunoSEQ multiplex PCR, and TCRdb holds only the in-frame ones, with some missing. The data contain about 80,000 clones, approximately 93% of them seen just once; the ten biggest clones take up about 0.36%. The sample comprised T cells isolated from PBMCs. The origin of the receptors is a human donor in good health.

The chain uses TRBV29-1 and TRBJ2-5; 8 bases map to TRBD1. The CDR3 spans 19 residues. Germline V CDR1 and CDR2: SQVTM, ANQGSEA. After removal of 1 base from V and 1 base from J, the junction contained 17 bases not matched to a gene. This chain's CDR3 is CSVEAPQRYRDRPQETQYF. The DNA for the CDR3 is TGCAGCGTTGAAGCCCCCCAACGATACCGGGACAGGCCCCAAGAGACCCAGTACTTC.

This CDR3 is CASSLTRHGSGGTQYF. The CDR3 DNA reads TGTGCCAGCAGCTTAACTCGTCACGGGAGTGGCGGTACGCAGTATTTT. V is TRBV7-3 and J is TRBJ2-3; possibly TRBD2 for D (6 bases). This CDR3 is built from 16 residues. The germline V gene has CDR1 SGHTA and CDR2 FQGTGA. V was pared by 0 bases and J by 8 bases, with 18 bases between.

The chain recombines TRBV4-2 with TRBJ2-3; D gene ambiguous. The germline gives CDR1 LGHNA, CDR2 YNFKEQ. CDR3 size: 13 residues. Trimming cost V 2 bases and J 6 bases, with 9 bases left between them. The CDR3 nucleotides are TGTGCCAGCAGCCAAAGCTCCCCCGATACGCAGTATTTT. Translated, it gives CASSQSSPDTQYF.

This chain's CDR3 is CASSLGATGGEPQHF. DNA for the CDR3: TGTGCCAGCAGCTTGGGAGCTACAGGGGGAGAGCCCCAGCATTTT. The V gene is TRBV7-9, the J gene TRBJ1-5, with 8 bases identical to TRBD1. The CDR3 is 15 residues long. Per the germline V gene, CDR1 is SEHNR and CDR2 is FQNEAQ (reference sequence). V was clipped by 3 bases and J by 8 bases; unmatched bases: 9.

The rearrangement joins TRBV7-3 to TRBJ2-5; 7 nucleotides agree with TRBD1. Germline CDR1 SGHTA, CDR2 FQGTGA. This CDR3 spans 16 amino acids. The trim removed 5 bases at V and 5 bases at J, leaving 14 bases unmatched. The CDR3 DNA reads TGTGCCAGCAGCCCATACCCCACGACAGGGATGGAGACCCAGTACTTC. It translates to CASSPYPTTGMETQYF. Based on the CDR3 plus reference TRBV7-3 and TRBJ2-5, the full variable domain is GAGVSQTPSNKVTEKGKYVELRCDPISGHTALYWYRQSLGQGPEFLIYFQGTGAADDSGLPNDRFFAVRPEGSVSTLKIQRTERGDSAVYLCASSPYPTTGMETQYFGPGTRLLVL.

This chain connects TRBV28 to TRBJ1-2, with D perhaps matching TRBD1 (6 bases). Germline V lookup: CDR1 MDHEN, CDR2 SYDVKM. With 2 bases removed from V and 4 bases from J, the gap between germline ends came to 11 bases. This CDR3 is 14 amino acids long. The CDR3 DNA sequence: TGTGCCAGCAGTTTAGGGGACAACGCCTATGGCTACACCTTC. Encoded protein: CASSLGDNAYGYTF.

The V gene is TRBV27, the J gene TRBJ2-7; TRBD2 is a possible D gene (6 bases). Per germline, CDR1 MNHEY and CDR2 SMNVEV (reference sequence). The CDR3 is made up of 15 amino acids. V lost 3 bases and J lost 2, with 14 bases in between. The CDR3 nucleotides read TGTGCCAGCAGTTTCGGGACTCCTTTTCCCTACGAGCAGTACTTC. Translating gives CASSFGTPFPYEQYF.

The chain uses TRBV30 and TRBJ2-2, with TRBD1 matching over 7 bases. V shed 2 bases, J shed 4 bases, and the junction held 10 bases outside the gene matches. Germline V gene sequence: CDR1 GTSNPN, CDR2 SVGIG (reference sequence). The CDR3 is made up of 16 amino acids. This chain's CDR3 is CAWSSLVAGGTGELFF. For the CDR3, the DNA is TGTGCCTGGAGTAGTTTAGTGGCAGGGGGCACCGGGGAGCTGTTTTTT.

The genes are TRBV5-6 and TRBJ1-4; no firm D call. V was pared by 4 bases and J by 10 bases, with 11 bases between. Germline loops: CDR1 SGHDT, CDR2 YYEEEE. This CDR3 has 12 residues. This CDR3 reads CASSPQTGKLFF. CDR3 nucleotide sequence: TGTGCCAGCAGCCCCCAAACGGGAAAACTGTTTTTT.

CDR3 sequence (DNA): TGTGCCAGTAGTATAGGGGGGACAGGGGCTGAAGCTTTCTTT. Its protein product is CASSIGGTGAEAFF. The chain employs TRBV19 and TRBJ1-1; 10 nucleotides line up with TRBD1. The CDR3 covers 14 residues. Per germline, CDR1 LNHDA and CDR2 SQIVND (reference sequence). V shed 1 base and J 6 bases; nucleotides not matched to a gene: 2. The full variable domain, in which reference TRBV19 and TRBJ1-1 provide the parts outside the CDR3, is DGGITQSPKYLFRKEGQNVTLSCEQNLNHDAMYWYRQDPGQGLRLIYYSQIVNDFQKGDIAEGYSVSREKKESFPLTVTSAQKNPTAFYLCASSIGGTGAEAFFGQGTRLTVV.

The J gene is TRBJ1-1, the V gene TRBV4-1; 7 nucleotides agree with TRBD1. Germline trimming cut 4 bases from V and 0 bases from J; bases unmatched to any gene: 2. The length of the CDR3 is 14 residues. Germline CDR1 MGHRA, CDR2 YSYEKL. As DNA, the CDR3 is TGCGCCAGCAGCCTGGGACAGATGAACACTGAAGCTTTCTTT. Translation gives CASSLGQMNTEAFF.

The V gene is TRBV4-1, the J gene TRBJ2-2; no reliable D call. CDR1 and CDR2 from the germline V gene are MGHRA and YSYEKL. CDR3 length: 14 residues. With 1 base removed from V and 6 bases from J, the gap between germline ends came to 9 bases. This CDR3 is CASSQGHNSGELFF. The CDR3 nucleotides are TGCGCCAGCAGCCAAGGGCATAATTCCGGGGAGCTGTTTTTT.

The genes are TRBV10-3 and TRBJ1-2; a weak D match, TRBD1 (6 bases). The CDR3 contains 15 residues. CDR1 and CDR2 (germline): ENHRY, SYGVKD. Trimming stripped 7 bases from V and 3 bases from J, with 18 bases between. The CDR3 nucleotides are TGTGCCATCACCAAAAACCGGGACAACCACTATGGCTACACCTTC. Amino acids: CAITKNRDNHYGYTF.

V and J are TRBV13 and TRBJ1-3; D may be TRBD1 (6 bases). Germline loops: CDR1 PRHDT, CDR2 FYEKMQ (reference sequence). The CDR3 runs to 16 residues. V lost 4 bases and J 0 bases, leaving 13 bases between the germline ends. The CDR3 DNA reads TGTGCCAGCAGCTCTTACAGGGCTAGCTCTGGAAACACCATATATTTT. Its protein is CASSSYRASSGNTIYF.

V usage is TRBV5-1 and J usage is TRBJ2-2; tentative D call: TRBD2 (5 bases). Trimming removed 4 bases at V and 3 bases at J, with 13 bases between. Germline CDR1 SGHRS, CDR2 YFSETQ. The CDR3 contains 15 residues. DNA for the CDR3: TGCGCCAGCAGCCCCGAGGCGGGTTACACCGGGGAGCTGTTTTTT. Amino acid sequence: CASSPEAGYTGELFF.

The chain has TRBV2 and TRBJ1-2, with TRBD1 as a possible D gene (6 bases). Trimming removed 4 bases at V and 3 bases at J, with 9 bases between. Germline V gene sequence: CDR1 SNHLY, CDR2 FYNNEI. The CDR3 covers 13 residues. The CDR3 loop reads CASSGDNYYGYTF. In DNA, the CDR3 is TGTGCCAGCAGTGGGGACAACTACTATGGCTACACCTTC.

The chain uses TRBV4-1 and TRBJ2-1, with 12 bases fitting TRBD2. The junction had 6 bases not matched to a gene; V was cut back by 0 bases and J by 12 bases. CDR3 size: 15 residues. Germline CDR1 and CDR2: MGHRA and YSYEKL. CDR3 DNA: TGCGCCAGCAGCCAAGACGCTAGCGGGAGGGATAGGCAGTTCTTC. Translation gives CASSQDASGRDRQFF.

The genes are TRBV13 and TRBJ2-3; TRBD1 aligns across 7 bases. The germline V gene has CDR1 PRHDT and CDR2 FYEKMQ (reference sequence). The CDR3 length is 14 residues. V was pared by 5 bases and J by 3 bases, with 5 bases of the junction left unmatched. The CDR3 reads CASSRTGSTDTQYF. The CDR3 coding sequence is TGTGCCAGCAGCCGGACAGGAAGTACAGATACGCAGTATTTT.

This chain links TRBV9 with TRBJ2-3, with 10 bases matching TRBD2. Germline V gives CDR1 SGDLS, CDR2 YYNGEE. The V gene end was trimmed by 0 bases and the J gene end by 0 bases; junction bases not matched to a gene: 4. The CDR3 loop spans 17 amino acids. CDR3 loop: CASSVGSSGRSTDTQYF. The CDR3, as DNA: TGTGCCAGCAGCGTAGGGAGTAGCGGGAGGAGCACAGATACGCAGTATTTT.